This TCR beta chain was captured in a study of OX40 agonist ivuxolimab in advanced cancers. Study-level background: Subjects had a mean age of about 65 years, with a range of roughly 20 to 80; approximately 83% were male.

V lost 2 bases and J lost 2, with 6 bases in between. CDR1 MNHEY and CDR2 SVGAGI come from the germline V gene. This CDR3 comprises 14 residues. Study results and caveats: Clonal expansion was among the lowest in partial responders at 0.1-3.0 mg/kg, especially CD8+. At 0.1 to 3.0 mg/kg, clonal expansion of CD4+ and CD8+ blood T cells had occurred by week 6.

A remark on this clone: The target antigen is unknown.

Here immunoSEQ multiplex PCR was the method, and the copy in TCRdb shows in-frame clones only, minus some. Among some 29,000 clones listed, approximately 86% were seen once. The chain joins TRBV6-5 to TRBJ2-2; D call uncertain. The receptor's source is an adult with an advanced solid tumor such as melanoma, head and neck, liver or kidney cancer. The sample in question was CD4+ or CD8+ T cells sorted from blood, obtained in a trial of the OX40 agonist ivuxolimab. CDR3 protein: CASSYGLNTGELFF. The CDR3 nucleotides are TGTGCCAGCAGTTACGGGCTTAACACCGGGGAGCTGTTTTTT.